These T cell receptor beta chains were read from a single sample in a study of graft-versus-host responses after intestinal transplantation. The repertoire was sequenced with immunoSEQ multiplex PCR; TCRdb's copy has only in-frame clones and lacks some. The repertoire holds about 6,400 clones, 80% to 90% seen once, with roughly 7.6% in the top ten. The specimen was ileum tissue, collected 307 days after intestinal transplant. Receptors originate from a human patient who received an intestinal transplant, so some T cells may come from the graft donor. Both conserved end residues are part of each CDR3. Fields, in order: clone size, V gene, J gene, D gene, CDR3 protein, CDR3 DNA. D genes are given only for firm matches. Where a row states a size, it is once, few, many or the class of an expanded clone; other rows omit it.

-	TRBV7-9	TRBJ1-4	-	CASSLALSSALNEKLFF	TGTGCCAGCAGCTTAGCGCTAAGTTCAGCCTTAAATGAAAAACTGTTTTTT
-	TRBV21-1	TRBJ2-2	-	CASVETGGSNGELFF	TGTGCCAGCGTTGAGACAGGGGGTAGTAACGGGGAGCTGTTTTTT
-	TRBV23-1	TRBJ1-5	-	CASSQSLVWGGRNQPQHF	TGCGCCAGCAGTCAATCATTGGTTTGGGGGGGTCGCAATCAGCCCCAGCATTTT
-	TRBV6-4	TRBJ2-3	-	CASSDGGATDTQYF	TGTGCCAGCAGTGACGGGGGGGCCACAGATACGCAGTATTTT
-	TRBV6-1	TRBJ2-7	TRBD1	CASSVETGGSYEQYF	TGTGCCAGCAGTGTTGAGACAGGGGGCTCCTACGAGCAGTACTTC
-	TRBV6-5	TRBJ2-5	-	CASMGGGEETQYF	TGTGCCAGCATGGGGGGTGGGGAAGAGACCCAGTACTTC
once	TRBV6-5	TRBJ2-5	TRBD2	CASSNAGVETQYF	TGTGCCAGCAGCAACGCGGGGGTTGAGACCCAGTACTTC
-	TRBV6-6	TRBJ2-2	-	CASSYSTGELFF	TGTGCCAGCAGTTACTCCACCGGGGAGCTGTTTTTT
-	TRBV28	TRBJ2-2	-	CASGLLTGELFF	TGTGCCTCTGGTCTGCTCACCGGGGAGCTGTTTTTT
-	TRBV9	TRBJ2-3	TRBD2	CASSPRGLASRTDTQYF	TGTGCCAGCAGCCCCAGGGGACTAGCGAGCCGCACAGATACGCAGTATTTT
-	TRBV15	TRBJ1-2	TRBD1	CATSKRTGGRDGYTF	TGTGCCACCAGCAAACGGACAGGGGGCAGAGATGGCTACACCTTC
-	TRBV28	TRBJ1-5	-	CASRTDYSNQPQHF	TGTGCCAGCAGGACAGATTATAGCAATCAGCCCCAGCATTTT
-	TRBV11-3	TRBJ2-2	-	CASSRDPNTGELFF	TGTGCCAGCAGCCGGGACCCGAACACCGGGGAGCTGTTTTTT
-	TRBV6-5	TRBJ2-2	-	CASSYSGETGELFF	TGTGCCAGCAGTTACTCGGGCGAAACCGGGGAGCTGTTTTTT
once	TRBV9	TRBJ1-1	-	CASSVEGERSTEAFF	TGTGCCAGCAGCGTAGAGGGGGAACGGAGCACTGAAGCTTTCTTT
-	TRBV4-1	TRBJ2-3	-	CASSLGQVRTDTQYF	TGCGCCAGCAGCCTAGGTCAGGTACGGACAGATACGCAGTATTTT
-	TRBV10-3	TRBJ2-2	TRBD1	CAIRGTGNTGELFF	TGTGCCATCAGAGGGACAGGGAACACCGGGGAGCTGTTTTTT
-	TRBV7-2	TRBJ1-2	TRBD1	CASSRATGGSAGYTF	TGTGCCAGCAGCAGGGCCACAGGGGGCTCTGCTGGCTACACCTTC
few	TRBV10-1	TRBJ2-2	-	CASSFTGAGELFF	TGCGCCAGCAGCTTTACAGGCGCCGGGGAGCTGTTTTTT
-	TRBV28	TRBJ2-6	TRBD2	CASSLSTSGRLPSGANVLTF	TGTGCCAGCAGTTTATCGACTAGCGGGAGGCTACCCTCTGGGGCCAACGTCCTGACTTTC
-	TRBV28	TRBJ1-1	-	CASTFPISRTEAFF	TGTGCCAGCACCTTCCCCATAAGCCGAACGGAAGCTTTCTTT
-	TRBV6-5	TRBJ1-2	-	CASRETGQYGYTF	TGTGCCAGCAGAGAAACAGGGCAATATGGCTACACCTTC
-	TRBV29-1	TRBJ2-6	-	CSVGQTGANVLTF	TGCAGCGTTGGACAGACTGGGGCCAACGTCCTGACTTTC
-	TRBV4-1	TRBJ1-1	-	CASSQEQGWTEAFF	TGCGCCAGCAGCCAAGAACAGGGATGGACTGAAGCTTTCTTT
-	TRBV7-7	TRBJ2-5	-	CASSLANGQPQYF	TGTGCCAGCAGCTTAGCTAATGGACAGCCCCAGTACTTC
-	TRBV25-1	TRBJ2-7	TRBD2	CASSEAQMGGSAYEQYF	TGTGCCAGCAGTGAGGCCCAGATGGGGGGGAGCGCCTACGAGCAGTACTTC
-	TRBV30	TRBJ2-7	TRBD2	CAWDYGSGNHEQYF	TGTGCCTGGGACTACGGTAGCGGGAACCACGAGCAGTACTTC
-	TRBV5-4	TRBJ2-7	TRBD2	CASSPRTSGEEQYF	TGTGCCAGCAGCCCTCGGACTAGCGGGGAGGAGCAGTACTTC
once	TRBV10-2	TRBJ1-5	TRBD1	CASSGQGGQPQHF	TGCGCCAGCAGTGGACAGGGGGGACAGCCCCAGCATTTT